This T cell receptor beta chain appears in the sequencing data of a study of cytomegalovirus exposure and HLA in healthy donors. In the case of this clone: Its cognate antigen is unknown.

The study, taken as a whole, reports: It was in a later analysis that TCR association rates were seen to vary by HLA locus, highest for DRB1 and lowest for HLA-C. Reported results showed that the classifier diagnosed cytomegalovirus status with high specificity and sensitivity.

PCR involved 60 Vbeta and 13 Jbeta primers. Libraries were prepared by immunoSEQ multiplex PCR; TCRdb keeps only in-frame clonotypes and omits some of them. Among around 210,000 clones listed, about 81% were seen once. The sequencing sample was made of PBMCs. This TCR was recovered from a woman aged 40 to 49 in good health and CMV-seronegative.

The CDR3 DNA sequence: TGTGCCAGCAGTAACACATACGAGCAGTACTTC. Translating it yields CASSNTYEQYF. V usage is TRBV2 and J usage is TRBJ2-7; D gene unclear. Germline CDR1 and CDR2: SNHLY and FYNNEI. Trimming cost V 5 bases and J 4 bases, with 6 bases left between them. The CDR3 is 11 residues long.